This paragraph reports one TCR beta chain. The antigen remains unidentified. The V and J ends lost 2 bases and 0 bases respectively, with 18 bases between them. This CDR3 is 17 amino acids long. Germline V gene lookup returns CDR1 SGDLS and CDR2 YYNGEE. This entry belongs to a study of shared clonotypes between healthy human individuals. Study observations and caveats: The study generally estimated greater richness for naive than memory subsets. Clonotype sharing levels among donors were expected to vary with sequencing depth. Naive CD4 clonotype sharing across a handful of donors was roughly 5%.

Produced via immunoSEQ multiplex PCR; TCRdb's table is partial and in-frame only. The sample lists 2 million to 3 million clones; 90% to 95% were seen once. The chain employs TRBV9 and TRBJ2-7; no clear D. Sequencing was done on a sample of naive CD4+ T cells from PBMCs. Indicated subset: CD45RA+ positively selected. The clonotype originates from a man aged 18 to 30 in good health. Some clones in this sample may be carry-over from other donors' samples. The CDR3 DNA sequence: TGTGCCAGCAGCGTGTCCGTAGACGGCGCCGGCTCCTACGAGCAGTACTTC. Its protein is CASSVSVDGAGSYEQYF.